This record concerns one TCR beta chain sequence. Its matching antigen is unknown. The data originate from a study of early stage breast cancer tumors. Study-level background: Each sample averaged around 10-fold read coverage. Regarding the study as a whole: Tumors had roughly 2.6-fold higher T cell density than normal breast. Comparing each tissue with blood distinguished tumor from normal in 14 of 16 patients.

Profiling relied on immunoSEQ multiplex PCR, and the TCRdb table lists in-frame clones only, not all of them. Here the sample spans more than 65,000 clones, 75% to 90% being singletons. The sequence was collected from a person aged 35-49 years with breast cancer. Input material: blood.

The CDR3 is CASSQRTGGIYTQYF. DNA for the CDR3: TGTGCCAGCAGCCAGCGGACTGGGGGGATATATACGCAGTATTTT. The chain links TRBV7-8 to TRBJ2-3; D perhaps matches TRBD2 (6 bases). V was shortened by 5 bases and J by 7 bases, with 19 bases between the two germline ends. Germline-derived CDR1 and CDR2 are SGHVS and FQNEAQ. This CDR3 is 15 amino acids long.